Listed below are T cell receptor beta chains from one sample, sequenced in a study of response to subunit inactivated influenza vaccine. TCRdb passed the RT-PCR reads through MiXCR, listing each CDR3 protein once. Found here are fewer than 700,000 distinct CDR3 sequences, around 13% of them singletons; the top ten hold around 13%. The sample consisted of PBMCs from blood, taken roughly 45 days after vaccination. Receptors originate from a man over 45 who received an inactivated influenza vaccine. The CDR3 runs from the conserved cysteine through the conserved F or W. The order of the fields is D gene, V gene, J gene, clone size, CDR3 DNA, CDR3 protein. A D gene is named only where the DNA matches it firmly. A clone size is listed for some rows: how often the clone was seen (once, few, many), or a class if it is expanded.

.	TRBV28	TRBJ2-1	.	TGTGCCAGCAGTCCCGGGACCCCCAACAATGAGCAGTTCTTC	CASSPGTPNNEQFF
TRBD2	TRBV5-1	TRBJ2-1	.	TGCGCCAGCAGCCCGGCCGGGACTAGAGGCAATGAGCAGTTCTTC	CASSPAGTRGNEQFF
.	TRBV4-3	TRBJ2-1	few	TGCGCCAGCAGCCAAGAGTTGGGTCCTGCACAGTTCTTC	CASSQELGPAQFF
.	TRBV20-1	TRBJ2-1	.	TGCAGTGCTAGAGAGCCTCCTGAGCAGTTCTTC	CSAREPPEQFF
TRBD1	TRBV5-1	TRBJ1-1	many	TGCGCCAGCAGCTGGGGAACAGGGGGCACTGAAGCTTTCTTT	CASSWGTGGTEAFF
TRBD2	TRBV5-1	TRBJ2-1	many	TGCGCCAGCAGCTTTGCTAGCGGGAGCGGGGGTGAGCAGTTCTTC	CASSFASGSGGEQFF
.	TRBV6-5	TRBJ2-2	few	TGTGCCAGCAGTTACGGGACTTTTCACACCGGGGAGCTGTTTTTT	CASSYGTFHTGELFF
.	TRBV5-1	TRBJ1-5	many	TGCGCCAGCAGCTTGGAGGGGCGAGGCAATCAGCCCCAGCATTTT	CASSLEGRGNQPQHF
TRBD2	TRBV20-1	TRBJ2-2	.	TGCAGTGCTAGAGATCCTAGCGGGAGTGGGGTCGGGGAGCTGTTTTTT	CSARDPSGSGVGELFF
.	TRBV20-1	TRBJ2-5	.	TGCAGTGTAGAGGGGGACTCACGAAAGACCCAGTACTTC	CSVEGDSRKTQYF
TRBD1	TRBV20-1	TRBJ2-1	.	TGCAGTGCTCTGTCGACAGGGGGCCGGTATGAGCAGTTCTTC	CSALSTGGRYEQFF
TRBD1	TRBV10-3	TRBJ2-7	many	TGTGCCATCAGTGAGTCGACTCTTAGGCAGGGGGCAAACGAGCAGTACTTC	CAISESTLRQGANEQYF
.	TRBV5-1	TRBJ2-1	many	TGCGCCAGCAGCTTGGCCTTAGATGAGCAGTTCTTC	CASSLALDEQFF
.	TRBV30	TRBJ2-5	once	TGTGCCTGGAGTGGACAGGCGGAGACCCAGTACTTC	CAWSGQAETQYF
.	TRBV12-3/TRBV12-4	TRBJ2-3	many	TGTGCCAGCAGCCCCGGAGGGGCTATGGGCACGCAGTATTTT	CASSPGGAMGTQYF
TRBD2	TRBV20-1	TRBJ2-7	few	TGCAGTGCTGACCCCCAGCGGGGGGGGTACGAGCAGTACTTC	CSADPQRGGYEQYF
TRBD2	TRBV4-1	TRBJ2-1	.	TGCGCCAGCAGCCCCACGTCCGGGAGGTGGTACAATGAGCAGTTCTTC	CASSPTSGRWYNEQFF
.	TRBV24-1	TRBJ1-1	.	TGTGCCACCAAGACGGGAAACACTGAAGCTTTCTTT	CATKTGNTEAFF
TRBD1	TRBV4-1	TRBJ2-5	.	TGCGCCAGCAGCCTCACAGGGGGCTCAAAGACCCAGTACTTC	CASSLTGGSKTQYF
.	TRBV5-1	TRBJ1-2	.	TGCGCCAGCAGCCCTCAGGGGAACGCTAACTATGGCTACACCTTC	CASSPQGNANYGYTF
TRBD1	TRBV5-1	TRBJ2-1	many	TGCGCCAGCAGCTTGGGAGGGGGCCCCTACAATGAGCAGTTCTTC	CASSLGGGPYNEQFF
.	TRBV5-1	TRBJ1-2	.	TGCGCCAGCAGCCGATCGGACGGAATGAATGGCTACACCTTC	CASSRSDGMNGYTF
TRBD1	TRBV5-5	TRBJ2-5	few	TGTGCCAGCAGCTTGGCTCAGGGGGTAGGGACCCAGTACTTC	CASSLAQGVGTQYF
.	TRBV7-9	TRBJ2-7	many	TGTGCCAGCAGCCTCCTTTCGGCGGTGCCTTACGAGCAGTACTTC	CASSLLSAVPYEQYF
TRBD1	TRBV4-3	TRBJ2-1	.	TGCACCAGCAGCCAACAGGACAGGTACAATGAGCAGTTCTTC	CTSSQQDRYNEQFF
.	TRBV20-1	TRBJ2-1	few	TGCAGTGCTAGCGCCCTTCGAGGGAGCTCCTACAATGAGCAGTTCTTC	CSASALRGSSYNEQFF
.	TRBV7-9	TRBJ2-1	.	TGTGCCAGCCTCAAGCCCGACGGTGAGCAGTTCTTC	CASLKPDGEQFF
TRBD1	TRBV27	TRBJ1-1	.	TGTGCCAGCAACTCCCGCGGGACAGGTCACACTGAAGCTTTCTTT	CASNSRGTGHTEAFF
TRBD2	TRBV7-6	TRBJ2-5	many	TGTGCCAGCAGCCCCGGTCTCGGGGGGGAGACCCAGTACTTC	CASSPGLGGETQYF
TRBD1	TRBV5-1	TRBJ1-2	.	TGCGCCAGCAGCTTGGTTCGCGGGACAGGGAACGGCTACACCTTC	CASSLVRGTGNGYTF
.	TRBV4-3	TRBJ2-1	.	TGCGCCAGCAGCCAAGATCAGGCAACTAACAATGAGCAGTTCTTC	CASSQDQATNNEQFF
TRBD1	TRBV6-1	TRBJ1-6	few	TGTGCCAGCAGTCCCGAAACAGGGGTTTATTCACCCCTCCACTTT	CASSPETGVYSPLHF
.	TRBV4-3	TRBJ1-2	few	TGCGCCAGCAGCCAAGAGAATGCCCACAACTATGGCTACACCTTC	CASSQENAHNYGYTF
TRBD1	TRBV7-9	TRBJ1-1	few	TGTGCCAGCAGCGAACAGGGGGGGGCGAACACTGAAGCTTTCTTT	CASSEQGGANTEAFF
.	TRBV12-3/TRBV12-4	TRBJ2-1	.	TGTGCCAGCAGCCCGCAGTGGGTGAATGAGCAGTTCTTC	CASSPQWVNEQFF
TRBD2	TRBV27	TRBJ2-3	.	TGTGCCAGCAGTTTATGGGGACTAGTGGCAAGCACAGATACGCAGTATTTT	CASSLWGLVASTDTQYF
.	TRBV9	TRBJ2-2	.	TGTGCCAGCAGCGTTTCCGAGGAGCTGTTTTTT	CASSVSEELFF
.	TRBV11-2	TRBJ1-1	few	TGTGCCAGCAGCTTTGCTGGCGGGTACACTGAAGCTTTCTTT	CASSFAGGYTEAFF
TRBD1	TRBV6-5	TRBJ2-7	few	TGTGCCAGCAGTTACACCGGGACAGGGGTTCCCTACGAGCAGTACTTC	CASSYTGTGVPYEQYF
TRBD2	TRBV15	TRBJ2-1	few	TGTGCCACCAGCAGAGGACTAGCGGGGGGGATCCCCAATGAGCAGTTCTTC	CATSRGLAGGIPNEQFF
TRBD2	TRBV20-1	TRBJ2-3	few	TGCAGTGCTAGAGATCTCCATCGACTAGCGGGAGTCACAGATACGCAGTATTTT	CSARDLHRLAGVTDTQYF
TRBD1	TRBV20-1	TRBJ2-3	.	TGCAGTGCCCGCCGGACAGGGGCCACAGATACGCAGTATTTT	CSARRTGATDTQYF
TRBD1	TRBV20-1	TRBJ2-7	.	TGCAGTGCTAGAGAAGACAGGGCCACGGGGTACGAGCAGTACTTC	CSAREDRATGYEQYF
TRBD2	TRBV3-1	TRBJ2-3	.	TGTGCCTTCTGTCCCGGACTAGCGGGAGCCCTTAGCACAGATACGCAGTATTTT	CAFCPGLAGALSTDTQYF
TRBD1	TRBV16	TRBJ2-7	.	TGTGCCAGCAGCCCCCAGGGAGCAGGGGGAATCTACGAGCAGTACTTC	CASSPQGAGGIYEQYF
TRBD2	TRBV20-1	TRBJ2-2	many	TGCAGTGCTAGAGATCGGGGGGTCACCGGGGAGCTGTTTTTT	CSARDRGVTGELFF
TRBD1	TRBV5-6	TRBJ1-5	few	TGTGCCAGCAGCTTGGGTGGGACAGGGATAGCAGGGCCCCAGCATTTT	CASSLGGTGIAGPQHF
.	TRBV4-2	TRBJ2-2	few	TGTGCCAGCAGCCAAGACAGGGGCCCGAACACCGGGGAGCTGTTTTTT	CASSQDRGPNTGELFF
.	TRBV4-1	TRBJ1-6	few	TGCGCCAGCAGCCAAGGACTCACAGGGAGCTCCTATAATTCACCCCTCCACTTT	CASSQGLTGSSYNSPLHF
TRBD2	TRBV11-2	TRBJ2-3	many	TGTGCCAGCAGCCCCCTTACTAGCGGGGCTACAGATACGCAGTATTTT	CASSPLTSGATDTQYF
.	TRBV7-6	TRBJ2-7	few	TGTGCCAGCAGCTTGTTTTATTTAGGGGACGAGCAGTACTTC	CASSLFYLGDEQYF
TRBD1	TRBV12-3/TRBV12-4	TRBJ1-2	.	TGTGCCAGCAGTTTGGGACAGGGACCTGAGGGCTACACCTTC	CASSLGQGPEGYTF
TRBD2	TRBV5-1	TRBJ2-1	.	TGCGCCAGCAGTAGGGGCGGGGGGGTCTCCTACAATGAGCAGTTCTTC	CASSRGGGVSYNEQFF
.	TRBV7-2	TRBJ2-3	.	TGTGCCAGCAGCCAAGGGATCACAGATACGCAGTATTTT	CASSQGITDTQYF